Listed below are T cell receptor beta chains from one sample, sequenced in a study of cytomegalovirus exposure and HLA in healthy donors. Measured with immunoSEQ multiplex PCR; TCRdb has only the in-frame clones, and not every one. The table shows tens of thousands of clones, with about 81% occurring only once. Sequencing used PBMCs. Source of these receptors: a woman aged 40 to 50 in good health and CMV-seropositive. CDR3s include the opening cysteine and the closing phenylalanine or tryptophan. D genes are given only for firm matches. Only some rows state a clone size, as once, few, many or a class for expanded clones.

abundance | j_gene | len | d_gene | v_gene | CDR3aa | CDR3nt
. | TRBJ2-3 | 16 | . | TRBV25-1 | CASSDGSGWGTDTQYF | TGTGCCAGCAGTGATGGTTCAGGATGGGGCACAGATACGCAGTATTTT
. | TRBJ1-1 | 15 | . | TRBV7-2 | CASSSRGGESAEAFF | TGTGCCAGCAGCTCCCGGGGGGGGGAGTCTGCTGAAGCTTTCTTT
. | TRBJ2-7 | 15 | . | TRBV6-1 | CASPAISEASYEQYF | TGTGCCAGCCCCGCCATTTCGGAGGCCTCCTACGAGCAGTACTTC
. | TRBJ2-7 | 14 | TRBD1 | TRBV6-1 | CASSARDRVYEQYF | TGTGCCAGCAGTGCCCGGGACAGAGTATACGAGCAGTACTTC
. | TRBJ2-6 | 17 | . | TRBV5-1 | CASSLMGSSSGANVLTF | TGCGCCAGCAGCTTGATGGGGAGCTCCTCTGGGGCCAACGTCCTGACTTTC
few | TRBJ2-1 | 15 | TRBD2 | TRBV7-6 | CASSRLASSYNEQFF | TGTGCCAGCAGCCGACTAGCGAGCTCCTACAATGAGCAGTTCTTC
. | TRBJ2-7 | 16 | . | TRBV7-2 | CASSLVPLGQGTEQYF | TGTGCCAGCAGCTTAGTTCCCCTTGGGCAGGGTACCGAGCAGTACTTC
few | TRBJ2-7 | 14 | . | TRBV5-1 | CASSWNGGSYEQYF | TGCGCCAGCAGCTGGAACGGCGGATCCTACGAGCAGTACTTC
once | TRBJ2-4 | 14 | TRBD1 | TRBV7-9 | CASSLTGGINIQYF | TGTGCCAGCAGCTTAACAGGGGGGATCAACATTCAGTACTTC
few | TRBJ2-7 | 15 | TRBD1 | TRBV19 | CASSIEVTGVYEQYF | TGTGCCAGTAGTATAGAGGTCACAGGGGTCTACGAGCAGTACTTC
few | TRBJ2-7 | 16 | TRBD1 | TRBV18 | CASSPSGDRGRGEQYF | TGTGCCAGCTCGCCCTCGGGGGACAGGGGGCGCGGAGAGCAGTACTTC
. | TRBJ2-5 | 13 | . | TRBV7-8 | CASSLGLQETQYF | TGTGCCAGCAGCCTCGGGTTGCAGGAGACCCAGTACTTC
. | TRBJ2-3 | 13 | . | TRBV7-4 | CASSPGRGDTQYF | TGTGCCAGCAGTCCCGGACGGGGGGATACGCAGTATTTT
. | TRBJ2-7 | 15 | . | TRBV11-2 | CASSLAGVSSYEQYF | TGTGCCAGCAGCTTAGCGGGGGTGAGCTCCTACGAGCAGTACTTC
few | TRBJ2-6 | 16 | . | TRBV4-3 | CASSQDFGAGANVLTF | TGCGCCAGCAGCCAAGATTTCGGGGCTGGGGCCAACGTCCTGACTTTC
. | TRBJ2-2 | 15 | . | TRBV7-6 | CASSLARANTGELFF | TGTGCCAGCAGCTTAGCGCGGGCGAACACCGGGGAGCTGTTTTTT
. | TRBJ1-2 | 13 | . | TRBV19 | CASSRVMGYGYTF | TGTGCCAGTAGTCGGGTAATGGGCTATGGCTACACCTTC
. | TRBJ1-1 | 15 | . | TRBV5-1 | CATTPEPGVNTEAFF | TGCGCCACCACGCCAGAACCGGGGGTAAACACTGAAGCTTTCTTT
. | TRBJ2-2 | 16 | . | TRBV7-2 | CASSLMGAPNTGELFF | TGTGCCAGCAGCTTGATGGGGGCGCCGAACACCGGGGAGCTGTTTTTT
once | TRBJ2-7 | 15 | TRBD2 | TRBV6-5 | CASTLERGLSYEQYF | TGTGCCAGCACCCTAGAGCGGGGGCTCTCCTACGAGCAGTACTTC
few | TRBJ2-7 | 13 | TRBD1 | TRBV6-1 | CASRRQGSHEQYF | TGTGCCAGCAGGCGACAGGGAAGCCACGAGCAGTACTTC
. | TRBJ2-1 | 16 | TRBD2 | TRBV4-1 | CASSQEKRGGYNEQFF | TGCGCCAGCAGCCAAGAGAAGCGGGGGGGTTACAATGAGCAGTTCTTC
. | TRBJ2-4 | 18 | TRBD2 | TRBV28 | CASSPWGGLAGGRSIQYF | TGTGCCAGCAGTCCCTGGGGGGGACTAGCGGGGGGCCGTAGCATTCAGTACTTC